This T cell receptor beta chain was captured by sequencing in a study of tumor-infiltrating lymphocytes in primary liver carcinoma. The germline V gene encodes CDR1 MDHEN and CDR2 SYDVKM. CDR3 length equals 15 residues. V lost 3 bases and J 0 bases, leaving 8 bases between the germline ends. A constant-region primer primed TCR beta cDNA synthesis from roughly 510 ng of total RNA. Slightly modified ARM-PCR served as the procedure for the TCR beta libraries. These libraries came from three rounds of nested multiplex PCR. Investigators reported that the first two PCR rounds, at 10 cycles each, used TRBV1-TRBV30 forward primers with a C-beta reverse primer. Each CDR3 protein is one row after TCRdb ran MiXCR on the multiplex PCR reads. The data hold some 120,000 distinct CDR3 sequences, with 55% to 75% observed a single time. Between roughly 18 and 30 mg of unsorted bulk tissue served as the source from which RNA and DNA were co-extracted. Each participant had primary liver carcinoma, and surgical resection was the treatment.

Sequenced material: liver tumor tissue from sampling region 1. As for subset: tumor region T1, superior pole. The chain joins TRBV28 to TRBJ2-2, with D perhaps TRBD1 (6 bases). This sequence originates from a woman aged 55-75 years with primary liver carcinoma and hepatitis B virus infection. As DNA, the CDR3 is TGTGCCAGCAGTTTGTACAGGGCGAACACCGGGGAGCTGTTTTTT. It codes for CASSLYRANTGELFF. Variable domain in full (rest from reference TRBV28 and TRBJ2-2): DVKVTQSSRYLVKRTGEKVFLECVQDMDHENMFWYRQDPGLGLRLIYFSYDVKMKEKGDIPEGYSVSREKKERFSLILESASTNQTSMYLCASSLYRANTGELFFGEGSRLTVL.